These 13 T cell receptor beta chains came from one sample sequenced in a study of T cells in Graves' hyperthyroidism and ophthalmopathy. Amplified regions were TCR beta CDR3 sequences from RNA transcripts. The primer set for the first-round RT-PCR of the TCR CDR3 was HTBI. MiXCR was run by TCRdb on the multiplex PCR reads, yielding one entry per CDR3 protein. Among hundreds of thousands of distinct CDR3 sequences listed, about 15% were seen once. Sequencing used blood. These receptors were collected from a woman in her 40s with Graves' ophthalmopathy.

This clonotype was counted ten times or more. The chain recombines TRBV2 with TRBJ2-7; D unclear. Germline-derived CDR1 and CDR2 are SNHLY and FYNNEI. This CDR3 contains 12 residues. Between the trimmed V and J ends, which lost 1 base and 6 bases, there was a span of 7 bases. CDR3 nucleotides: TGTGCCAGCAGTGAAGGATCTGGCGAGCAGTACTTC. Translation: CASSEGSGEQYF. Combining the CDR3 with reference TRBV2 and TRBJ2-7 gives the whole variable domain EPEVTQTPSHQVTQMGQEVILRCVPISNHLYFYWYRQILGQKVEFLVSFYNNEISEKSEIFDDQFSVERPDGSNFTLKIRSTKLEDSAMYFCASSEGSGEQYFGPGTRLTVT.

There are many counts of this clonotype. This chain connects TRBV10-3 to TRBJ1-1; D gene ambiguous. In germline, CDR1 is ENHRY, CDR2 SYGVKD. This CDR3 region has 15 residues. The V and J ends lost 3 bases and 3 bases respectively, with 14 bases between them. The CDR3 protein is CAISETVGSDTEAFF. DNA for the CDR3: TGTGCCATCAGTGAAACAGTCGGATCCGACACTGAAGCTTTCTTT.

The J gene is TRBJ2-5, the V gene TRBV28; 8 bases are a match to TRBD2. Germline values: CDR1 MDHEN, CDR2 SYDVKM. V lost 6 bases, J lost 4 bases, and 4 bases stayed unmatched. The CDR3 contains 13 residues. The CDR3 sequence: CASRIAGLETQYF. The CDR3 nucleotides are TGTGCCAGCAGGATAGCGGGATTAGAGACCCAGTACTTC.

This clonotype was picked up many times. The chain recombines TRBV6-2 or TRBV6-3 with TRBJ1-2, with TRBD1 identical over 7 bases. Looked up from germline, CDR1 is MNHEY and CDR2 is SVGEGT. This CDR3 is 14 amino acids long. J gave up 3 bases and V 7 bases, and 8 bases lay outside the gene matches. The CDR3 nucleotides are TGTGCCAGCAACCCACAGGGGTCTTACTATGGCTACACCTTC. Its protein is CASNPQGSYYGYTF.

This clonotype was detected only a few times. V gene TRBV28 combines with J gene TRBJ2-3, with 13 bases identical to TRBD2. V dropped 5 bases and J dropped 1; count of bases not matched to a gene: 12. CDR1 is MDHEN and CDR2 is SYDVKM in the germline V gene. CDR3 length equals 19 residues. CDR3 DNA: TGTGCCAGCAGTCTCAGGACTAGCGGGAGACGTTTTGGCACAGATACGCAGTATTTT. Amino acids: CASSLRTSGRRFGTDTQYF. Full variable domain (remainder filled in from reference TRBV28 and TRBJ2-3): DVKVTQSSRYLVKRTGEKVFLECVQDMDHENMFWYRQDPGLGLRLIYFSYDVKMKEKGDIPEGYSVSREKKERFSLILESASTNQTSMYLCASSLRTSGRRFGTDTQYFGPGTRLTVL.

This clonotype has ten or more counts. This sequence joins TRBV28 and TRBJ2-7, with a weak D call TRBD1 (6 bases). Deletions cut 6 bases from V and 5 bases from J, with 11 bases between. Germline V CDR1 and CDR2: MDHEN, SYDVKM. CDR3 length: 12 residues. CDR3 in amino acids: CASRKQGHEQYF. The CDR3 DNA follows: TGTGCCAGCAGAAAACAGGGCCACGAGCAGTACTTC.

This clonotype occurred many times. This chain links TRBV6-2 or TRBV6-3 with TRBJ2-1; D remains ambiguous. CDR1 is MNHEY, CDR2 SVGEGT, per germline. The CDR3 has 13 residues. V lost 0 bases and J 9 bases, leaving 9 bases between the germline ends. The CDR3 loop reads CASSYSQKTEQFF. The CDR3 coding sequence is TGTGCCAGCAGTTACTCCCAGAAGACTGAGCAGTTCTTC.

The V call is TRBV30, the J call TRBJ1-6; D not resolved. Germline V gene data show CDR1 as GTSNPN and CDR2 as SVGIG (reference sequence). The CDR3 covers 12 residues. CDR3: CAGDFFNSPLHF. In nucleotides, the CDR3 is TGTGCTGGCGACTTTTTTAATTCACCCCTCCACTTT.

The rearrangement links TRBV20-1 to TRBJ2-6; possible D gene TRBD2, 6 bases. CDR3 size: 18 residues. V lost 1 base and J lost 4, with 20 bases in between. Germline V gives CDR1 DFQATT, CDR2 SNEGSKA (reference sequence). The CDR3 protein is CSARVSGGSGSGANVLTF. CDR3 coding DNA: TGCAGTGCTAGAGTTAGTGGAGGGTCAGGATCCGGGGCCAACGTCCTGACTTTC.

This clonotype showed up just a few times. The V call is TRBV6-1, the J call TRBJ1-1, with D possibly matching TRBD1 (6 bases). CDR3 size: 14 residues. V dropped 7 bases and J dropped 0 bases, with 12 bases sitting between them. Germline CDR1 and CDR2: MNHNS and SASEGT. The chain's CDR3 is CASKTGIMNTEAFF. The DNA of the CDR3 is TGTGCCAGCAAGACAGGCATAATGAACACTGAAGCTTTCTTT.

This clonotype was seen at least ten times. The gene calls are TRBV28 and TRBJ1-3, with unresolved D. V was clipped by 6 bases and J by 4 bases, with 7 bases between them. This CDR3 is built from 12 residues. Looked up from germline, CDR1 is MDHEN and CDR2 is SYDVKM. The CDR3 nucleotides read TGTGCCAGCAGCCCGGGGGGAAACACCATATATTTT. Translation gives CASSPGGNTIYF.

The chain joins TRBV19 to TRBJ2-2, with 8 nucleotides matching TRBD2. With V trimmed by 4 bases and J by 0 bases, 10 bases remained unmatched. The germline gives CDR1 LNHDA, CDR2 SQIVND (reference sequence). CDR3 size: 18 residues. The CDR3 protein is CASSTFTSGYSNTGELFF. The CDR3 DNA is TGTGCCAGTAGTACCTTCACTAGCGGCTATTCGAACACCGGGGAGCTGTTTTTT.

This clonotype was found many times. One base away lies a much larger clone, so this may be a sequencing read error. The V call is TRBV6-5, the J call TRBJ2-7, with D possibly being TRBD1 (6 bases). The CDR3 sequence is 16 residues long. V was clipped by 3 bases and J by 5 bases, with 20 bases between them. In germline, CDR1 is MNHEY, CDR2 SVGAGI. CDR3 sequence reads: CASSYVLTGLADEQYF. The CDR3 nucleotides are TGTGCCAGCAGTTATGTCTTGACAGGTTTGGCCGACGAGCAGTACTTC.